A selection of T cell receptor beta chains follows, all from one sample in a study of blood T cell repertoires in COVID-19. The protocol was immunoSEQ multiplex PCR, while the TCRdb copy is restricted to in-frame clones and leaves out a portion. Of around 240,000 clones in the sample, over 80% were seen once. Sample: PBMCs or T cells enriched from blood (not recorded which). Receptor source: a human donor in a cohort exposed to, infected with or recovered from COVID-19 (not recorded which). The donor label of this sample is uncertain. CDR3s include the opening cysteine and the closing phenylalanine or tryptophan. The D gene is left open where the match is weak. The size entry is marked missing in some rows and otherwise reads once, few, many or a size class.

CDR3aa,CDR3nt,v_gene,abundance,j_gene,d_gene
CASSQDRTSQETQYF,TGTGCCAGCAGCCAAGATCGAACAAGCCAAGAGACCCAGTACTTC,TRBV3-1/TRBV3-2,once,TRBJ2-5,NA
CASSYSGVDYGYTF,TGTGCCAGCAGTTACTCAGGGGTGGACTATGGCTACACCTTC,TRBV6-5,NA,TRBJ1-2,NA
CASSMPETVSYGYTF,TGTGCCAGTAGTATGCCCGAGACAGTTTCGTATGGCTACACCTTC,TRBV19,NA,TRBJ1-2,NA
CASSRGTGNEQYF,TGTGCCAGCAGCCGAGGGACAGGGAACGAGCAGTACTTC,TRBV7-3,few,TRBJ2-7,TRBD1
CSVEDPGGAYTEAFF,TGCAGCGTTGAAGATCCAGGGGGTGCGTACACTGAAGCTTTCTTT,TRBV29-1,NA,TRBJ1-1,TRBD1
CASSRDSYNEQFF,TGTGCCAGTTCCCGGGACAGTTACAATGAGCAGTTCTTC,TRBV28,NA,TRBJ2-1,TRBD1
CASSPSQGASSPLHF,TGTGCCAGCAGCCCCTCCCAGGGGGCAAGTTCACCCCTCCACTTT,TRBV14,NA,TRBJ1-6,TRBD1
CASSYTGQTQNTEAFF,TGTGCCAGCAGCTACACGGGACAGACCCAGAACACTGAAGCTTTCTTT,TRBV7-2,NA,TRBJ1-1,TRBD1
CATSRDQEYRARRNTIYF,TGTGCCACCAGCAGAGATCAAGAGTACAGGGCGCGAAGAAACACCATATATTTT,TRBV15,once,TRBJ1-3,NA
CSVAGGPTGELFF,TGCAGCGTTGCAGGGGGGCCGACCGGGGAGCTGTTTTTT,TRBV29-1,NA,TRBJ2-2,NA
CASSPGENQPQHF,TGTGCCAGCTCACCCGGGGAGAATCAGCCCCAGCATTTT,TRBV18,NA,TRBJ1-5,NA
CASSPTQGGSLREQYF,TGTGCCAGCAGCCCCACACAGGGAGGGTCCCTGCGAGAGCAGTACTTC,TRBV11-2,NA,TRBJ2-7,NA
CASSFSGDTEAFF,TGCGCCAGCAGCTTTAGCGGGGACACTGAAGCTTTCTTT,TRBV5-1,NA,TRBJ1-1,NA
CASSQEATEAGTQYF,TGTGCCAGCAGCCAAGAAGCGACGGAAGCGGGAACGCAGTATTTT,TRBV3-1/TRBV3-2,once,TRBJ2-3,TRBD2
CASSPRDRGPSGNTIYF,TGTGCCAGCAGCCCCCGGGACAGGGGGCCCTCTGGAAACACCATATATTTT,TRBV7-9,NA,TRBJ1-3,TRBD1
CASSLGVGALETQYF,TGTGCCAGCAGCTTAGGGGTGGGGGCTCTGGAGACCCAGTACTTC,TRBV7-7,NA,TRBJ2-5,NA
CASSQERGLSYNEQFF,TGCGCCAGCAGCCAAGAGCGGGGCCTCTCCTACAATGAGCAGTTCTTC,TRBV4-3,NA,TRBJ2-1,NA
CASSQDFGQGHSEAFF,TGTGCCAGCAGCCAAGATTTCGGACAGGGACATTCTGAAGCTTTCTTT,TRBV4-2,NA,TRBJ1-1,TRBD1
CASSQDLQGRNTIYF,TGTGCCAGCAGCCAAGATTTGCAGGGAAGAAACACCATATATTTT,TRBV4-2,NA,TRBJ1-3,NA
CASSQDLPPDTQYF,TGTGCCAGCAGCCAAGATCTCCCCCCTGATACGCAGTATTTT,TRBV3-1/TRBV3-2,NA,TRBJ2-3,NA
CASSGTPANTGELFF,TGTGCCAGCAGTGGGACACCCGCGAACACCGGGGAGCTGTTTTTT,TRBV2,once,TRBJ2-2,NA
CASSYLDSQETQYF,TGTGCCAGCAGTTACCTGGACAGTCAAGAGACCCAGTACTTC,TRBV6-5,NA,TRBJ2-5,NA
CASRLALTQPQHF,TGTGCCAGCAGGTTGGCATTAACTCAGCCCCAGCATTTT,TRBV2,NA,TRBJ1-5,NA
CASSQDGTYEQYF,TGCGCCAGCAGCCAAGATGGGACATACGAGCAGTACTTC,TRBV4-1,NA,TRBJ2-7,NA
CATSDLQGLGGYTF,TGTGCCACCAGTGATTTGCAGGGTTTGGGTGGCTACACCTTC,TRBV24-1,NA,TRBJ1-2,NA
CASSHVGASGGSDASTDTQYF,TGCGCCAGCAGTCACGTTGGGGCTAGCGGGGGGTCAGACGCTAGCACAGATACGCAGTATTTT,TRBV23-1,NA,TRBJ2-3,TRBD2
CASSFGGTAQYF,TGTGCCAGCAGTTTCGGGGGGACGGCGCAGTACTTC,TRBV6-2/TRBV6-3,NA,TRBJ2-5,TRBD2
CASRKPHLGANRSNQPQHF,TGTGCCAGCAGAAAACCTCACCTTGGAGCCAACAGGTCAAATCAGCCCCAGCATTTT,TRBV11-3,once,TRBJ1-5,NA
CASSLNGGGASYNEQFF,TGTGCCAGCAGTTTGAATGGAGGGGGGGCCTCCTACAATGAGCAGTTCTTC,TRBV27,NA,TRBJ2-1,NA
CSVVPQSSRYEQYF,TGCAGCGTTGTCCCACAATCGTCCCGCTACGAGCAGTACTTC,TRBV29-1,NA,TRBJ2-7,NA
CATSPDRDQRPLHF,TGTGCCACCAGCCCTGACAGGGACCAAAGACCCCTCCACTTT,TRBV15,NA,TRBJ1-6,TRBD1
CASREHYPDSTNEKLFF,TGTGCCAGCAGAGAACACTACCCAGACTCAACTAATGAAAAACTGTTTTTT,TRBV27,NA,TRBJ1-4,NA
CASSSLQGPEAFF,TGTGCCAGCAGCTCCTTACAGGGTCCTGAAGCTTTCTTT,TRBV5-5,NA,TRBJ1-1,NA
CASNSDRAEGYTF,TGTGCCAGCAACTCGGACAGGGCGGAGGGCTACACCTTC,TRBV6-5,NA,TRBJ1-2,TRBD1
CSVGTGRYTDTQYF,TGCAGCGTTGGGACAGGGCGATACACAGATACGCAGTATTTT,TRBV29-1,NA,TRBJ2-3,TRBD1
CASSHALAGVREQYF,TGTGCCAGCAGCCATGCCCTAGCGGGGGTTCGGGAGCAGTACTTC,TRBV3-1/TRBV3-2,few,TRBJ2-7,TRBD2
CASSQDKGEIYGYTF,TGTGCCAGCAGCCAAGATAAGGGGGAAATCTATGGCTACACCTTC,TRBV4-2,NA,TRBJ1-2,NA
CASSRRRTGRDSPLHF,TGTGCCAGCAGCCGAAGGCGGACAGGGAGGGATTCACCCCTCCACTTT,TRBV4-2,NA,TRBJ1-6,TRBD1
CASSPSAPRGRYNSPLHF,TGCGCCAGCAGCCCCTCCGCACCCAGGGGGCGGTATAATTCACCCCTCCACTTT,TRBV4-3,NA,TRBJ1-6,TRBD1
CASSLSRYNEQFF,TGTGCCAGCAGTTTATCGCGCTACAATGAGCAGTTCTTC,TRBV27,NA,TRBJ2-1,NA
CASSLGQGRNTIYF,TGTGCCAGCAGCTTGGGACAGGGTAGAAACACCATATATTTT,TRBV7-9,NA,TRBJ1-3,TRBD1
CASSRQSGLNEQFF,TGTGCCAGCAGCCGACAGTCAGGCCTCAATGAGCAGTTCTTC,TRBV9,NA,TRBJ2-1,NA
CASRTWTGSYEQYF,TGTGCCAGCAGGACGTGGACGGGATCCTACGAGCAGTACTTC,TRBV6-6,once,TRBJ2-7,NA
CASSEFRSSNTEAFF,TGTGCCAGCAGTGAATTTAGGAGCTCTAACACTGAAGCTTTCTTT,TRBV6-1,NA,TRBJ1-1,NA
CASSPYYDRGPSGYGYTF,TGTGCCAGCAGCCCATACTACGACAGGGGGCCCTCTGGCTATGGCTACACCTTC,TRBV21-1,NA,TRBJ1-2,NA
CASGAGVGYGYTF,TGTGCCAGCGGGGCAGGGGTAGGATATGGCTACACCTTC,TRBV27,NA,TRBJ1-2,NA
CASSPFGTETHEKLFF,TGTGCCAGCTCACCTTTCGGGACAGAAACGCATGAAAAACTGTTTTTT,TRBV18,NA,TRBJ1-4,TRBD1
CASSDPRVGNQPQHF,TGTGCCAGCAGTGACCCCAGGGTAGGCAATCAGCCCCAGCATTTT,TRBV2,NA,TRBJ1-5,NA
CASSLETRADEQFF,TGCGCCAGCAGCTTGGAGACCAGGGCGGATGAGCAGTTCTTC,TRBV5-1,NA,TRBJ2-1,NA
CASSGSGASTDTQYF,TGTGCCAGTAGCGGGAGCGGGGCTAGCACAGATACGCAGTATTTT,TRBV19,NA,TRBJ2-3,TRBD2
CASSLTLTGGRGEKLFF,TGTGCCAGCAGCTTGACCCTTACCGGGGGGCGTGGGGAAAAACTGTTTTTT,TRBV5-6,NA,TRBJ1-4,NA
CSVGEQYTDTQYF,TGCAGCGTTGGAGAACAGTACACAGATACGCAGTATTTT,TRBV29-1,once,TRBJ2-3,NA
CASSLLGQGTEAFF,TGTGCCAGCAGCTTATTAGGACAGGGAACTGAAGCTTTCTTT,TRBV7-3,NA,TRBJ1-1,TRBD1